The T cell receptor (beta chain) described here comes from a study of blood T cells in healthy people across ages. The study, taken as a whole, reports: The long-lived group displayed more naive CD4+ cells, plus higher diversity, than the aged donors did.

About this clonotype: Antigen unknown.

The authors ran a second PCR of 7 to 11 cycles using a sample-barcoded 5' primer and a J-beta primer mix. In TCRdb, the 5' RACE reads were re-called with MiXCR into one record per CDR3 protein. The repertoire holds about 1.8 million distinct CDR3 sequences, with roughly 50% as singletons. CDR1 and CDR2 from the germline V gene are KGHDR and SFDVKD. The V and J ends lost 3 bases and 0 bases respectively, with 10 bases between them. The CDR3 totals 15 residues. Donors were healthy Caucasian individuals from Russia aged about 6 to 90. Sequences were obtained from blood. The receptor comes from a woman aged 40 to 50 in good health. V gene TRBV24-1 combines with J gene TRBJ2-5; a possible D gene is TRBD1 (6 bases). DNA of the CDR3: TGTGCCACCAGTGATACCGGACAGAACCAAGAGACCCAGTACTTC. This translates into CATSDTGQNQETQYF.